These 18 T cell receptor beta chains originate from one sample sequenced in a study of T cell responses to AZD1222 COVID-19 vaccine. Clones were read by immunoSEQ multiplex PCR, and TCRdb kept only the in-frame ones, dropping some. The sample lists approximately 27,000 clones, around 86% occurring once. This material consisted of peripheral blood, taken on day 0 of AZD1222 vaccination. All receptors come from an adult in good health.

The chain carries TRBV2 and TRBJ1-2; TRBD1 matches 9 bases. Germline values: CDR1 SNHLY, CDR2 FYNNEI. Losses at the gene ends were 6 bases for V and 4 bases for J; bases not matched to a gene: 6. The CDR3 is 14 amino acids. The CDR3 DNA sequence: TGTGCCAGCAGCCAACAGGGGGCTGGCTATGGCTACACCTTC. Encoded protein: CASSQQGAGYGYTF. Supplemented by reference TRBV2 and TRBJ1-2, the full variable domain reads EPEVTQTPSHQVTQMGQEVILRCVPISNHLYFYWYRQILGQKVEFLVSFYNNEISEKSEIFDDQFSVERPDGSNFTLKIRSTKLEDSAMYFCASSQQGAGYGYTFGSGTRLTVV.

The chain has TRBV5-1 and TRBJ1-1; D ambiguous. The CDR3 runs to 14 residues. Germline values: CDR1 SGHRS, CDR2 YFSETQ. Trimming took 0 bases from V and 4 from J, leaving 10 bases between them. The CDR3 coding sequence is TGCGCCAGCAGCTTGGAACCCCCTGCCACTGAAGCTTTCTTT. It encodes CASSLEPPATEAFF.

This clone was counted a few times. This rearrangement joins TRBV29-1 to TRBJ2-7; TRBD2 matches 9 bases. This CDR3 comprises 15 residues. Germline V gene lookup returns CDR1 SQVTM and CDR2 ANQGSEA. V shed 6 bases and J 4 bases; nucleotides not matched to a gene: 13. This CDR3 reads CSVRREGQGFYEQYF. CDR3 coding DNA: TGCAGCGTCCGGCGGGAGGGCCAGGGTTTTTACGAGCAGTACTTC.

The chain is built from TRBV12-3 or TRBV12-4 and TRBJ2-7; 13 bases map to TRBD2. The CDR3 totals 12 residues. Unmatched junction bases numbered 1, after V lost 9 bases and J lost 5 bases. Written as DNA, the CDR3 is TGTGCCAGTGGACTAGCGGGAGACGAGCAGTACTTC. It translates to CASGLAGDEQYF.

The rearrangement links TRBV15 to TRBJ2-3; D not resolved. V was clipped by 1 base and J by 2 bases, with 10 bases between them. Germline V CDR1 and CDR2: LNHNV, YYDKDF (reference sequence). There are 15 residues in the CDR3. CDR3 sequence: CATSRATRVTDTQYF. The CDR3 DNA reads as TGTGCCACCAGCAGAGCTACTCGGGTCACAGATACGCAGTATTTT.

The chain couples TRBV11-3 to TRBJ2-1; D perhaps matches TRBD1 (6 bases). This CDR3 is built from 14 residues. From germline, CDR1 is SGHNT and CDR2 YENEEA. V was cut by 4 bases and J by 6 bases, with 13 bases left in between. The CDR3 DNA is TGTGCCAGCAGCTCCCTGCAGGGGTCCAATGAGCAGTTCTTC. Encoded protein: CASSSLQGSNEQFF.

The chain links TRBV3-1 (or the pseudogene TRBV3-2) to TRBJ1-6; D not certain. Trimming stripped 3 bases from V and 10 bases from J, with 10 bases between. The CDR3 sequence is 13 residues long. CDR1 and CDR2 from the germline V gene are LGHDT and YNNKEL (reference sequence). In DNA form, the CDR3 reads TGTGCCAGCAGCCAGTTTCCGGGATCACCCCTCCACTTT. This encodes CASSQFPGSPLHF.

Only one count was recorded for this clone. This chain links TRBV19 with TRBJ2-5; D unresolved. The CDR3 length is 11 residues. The V end lost 3 bases, the J end lost 3 bases, and 2 bases lay between the germline ends. From germline, CDR1 is LNHDA and CDR2 SQIVND (reference sequence). The DNA for the CDR3 is TGTGCCAGTAGTATCGAAGAGACCCAGTACTTC. Translating gives CASSIEETQYF.

The chain joins TRBV2 to TRBJ1-5; 7 bases are shared with TRBD1. From germline, CDR1 is SNHLY and CDR2 FYNNEI. V was clipped by 2 bases and J by 4 bases; unmatched bases: 5. The CDR3 length is 15 residues. CDR3 DNA sequence: TGTGCCAGCAGTGAAAACAGGGGTGGAAATCAGCCCCAGCATTTT. Protein product: CASSENRGGNQPQHF.

The rearrangement uses TRBV28 and TRBJ1-3; D gene uncertain. The CDR3 is 16 residues long. Germline V lookup: CDR1 MDHEN, CDR2 SYDVKM. Trimming cost V 1 base and J 3 bases, with 13 bases left between them. This chain's CDR3 is CASSLLRPLRGNTIYF. The DNA for the CDR3 is TGTGCCAGCAGTTTATTGCGGCCTTTGCGTGGAAACACCATATATTTT.

A single count supports this clone. V and J are TRBV5-1 and TRBJ1-4; 7 positions agree with TRBD1. The germline V gene has CDR1 SGHRS and CDR2 YFSETQ. This CDR3 has 16 amino acids. Trimming at V came to 0 bases and at J to 7 bases, leaving 9 bases not matched to a gene. CDR3 loop: CASSLAEGGWGEKLFF. The CDR3 nucleotides read TGCGCCAGCAGCTTGGCCGAAGGGGGCTGGGGTGAAAAACTGTTTTTT.

The chain combines TRBV7-2 with TRBJ2-5, with TRBD1 matching over 7 bases. Losses at the gene ends were 4 bases for V and 5 bases for J; bases not matched to a gene: 4. This CDR3 region has 13 residues. The germline CDR1 and CDR2 sequences are SGHTA and FQGNSA. The CDR3 protein is CASSWGTVETQYF. The CDR3 coding sequence is TGTGCCAGCAGCTGGGGGACAGTGGAGACCCAGTACTTC.

The gene calls are TRBV11-2 and TRBJ2-7; 11 bases match TRBD1. Trimming at V came to 3 bases and at J to 2 bases, leaving 3 bases not matched to a gene. Germline lookup yields CDR1 SGHAT and CDR2 FQNNGV. This CDR3 has 15 amino acids. DNA of the CDR3: TGTGCCAGCAGCTTGGGACAGGGGGTAACCTACGAGCAGTACTTC. Encoded protein: CASSLGQGVTYEQYF. The full variable domain, its missing parts supplied by reference TRBV11-2 and TRBJ2-7, is EAGVAQSPRYKIIEKRQSVAFWCNPISGHATLYWYQQILGQGPKLLIQFQNNGVVDDSQLPKDRFSAERLKGVDSTLKIQPAKLEDSAVYLCASSLGQGVTYEQYFGPGTRLTVT.

The V call is TRBV2, the J call TRBJ1-1; D unresolved. The CDR3 loop spans 14 amino acids. The V end lost 3 bases, the J end lost 1 base, and 9 bases lay between the germline ends. The germline CDR1 and CDR2 sequences are SNHLY and FYNNEI. The chain's CDR3 is CASSEGSRNTEAFF. The CDR3 coding sequence is TGTGCCAGCAGTGAGGGGAGCAGGAACACTGAAGCTTTCTTT. Full variable domain (missing parts from reference TRBV2 and TRBJ1-1): EPEVTQTPSHQVTQMGQEVILRCVPISNHLYFYWYRQILGQKVEFLVSFYNNEISEKSEIFDDQFSVERPDGSNFTLKIRSTKLEDSAMYFCASSEGSRNTEAFFGQGTRLTVV.

This sequence joins TRBV19 and TRBJ2-5; TRBD1 aligns across 10 bases. The CDR3 contains 16 residues. Germline trimming cut 6 bases from V and 9 bases from J; bases unmatched to any gene: 16. CDR1 LNHDA and CDR2 SQIVND come from the germline V gene (reference sequence). CDR3 nucleotide sequence: TGTGCCAGTAGACCGAGTGGGACAGGGGCTAGGGGAGCCCAGTACTTC. Amino acids: CASRPSGTGARGAQYF.

This rearrangement joins TRBV18 to TRBJ2-7; 10 positions agree with TRBD2. The germline V gene encodes CDR1 KGHSH and CDR2 LQKENI. CDR3 size: 16 residues. V dropped 1 base and J dropped 7; count of bases not matched to a gene: 10. This CDR3 reads CASSPQRVAGGGEQYF. CDR3 nucleotides: TGTGCCAGCTCACCACAAAGAGTAGCGGGAGGTGGGGAGCAGTACTTC.

The V gene is TRBV2, the J gene TRBJ2-1, with 7 nucleotides matching TRBD2. CDR1 is SNHLY and CDR2 is FYNNEI in the germline V gene. The V and J ends lost 8 bases and 4 bases, in that order; junction bases with no gene match: 11. There are 15 residues in the CDR3. In nucleotides, the CDR3 is TGTGCCAGCTCGGCGGGAGACCCCCGTTACAATGAGCAGTTCTTC. Translated, it gives CASSAGDPRYNEQFF.

V and J are TRBV9 and TRBJ1-5, with a weak D call TRBD1 (6 bases). This CDR3 comprises 15 residues. V shed 0 bases and J shed 7 bases, with 14 bases lying between them. Germline V lookup: CDR1 SGDLS, CDR2 YYNGEE. CDR3 protein: CASSVGGGGAQPQHF. For the CDR3, the DNA is TGTGCCAGCAGCGTAGGTGGCGGGGGGGCACAGCCCCAGCATTTT.